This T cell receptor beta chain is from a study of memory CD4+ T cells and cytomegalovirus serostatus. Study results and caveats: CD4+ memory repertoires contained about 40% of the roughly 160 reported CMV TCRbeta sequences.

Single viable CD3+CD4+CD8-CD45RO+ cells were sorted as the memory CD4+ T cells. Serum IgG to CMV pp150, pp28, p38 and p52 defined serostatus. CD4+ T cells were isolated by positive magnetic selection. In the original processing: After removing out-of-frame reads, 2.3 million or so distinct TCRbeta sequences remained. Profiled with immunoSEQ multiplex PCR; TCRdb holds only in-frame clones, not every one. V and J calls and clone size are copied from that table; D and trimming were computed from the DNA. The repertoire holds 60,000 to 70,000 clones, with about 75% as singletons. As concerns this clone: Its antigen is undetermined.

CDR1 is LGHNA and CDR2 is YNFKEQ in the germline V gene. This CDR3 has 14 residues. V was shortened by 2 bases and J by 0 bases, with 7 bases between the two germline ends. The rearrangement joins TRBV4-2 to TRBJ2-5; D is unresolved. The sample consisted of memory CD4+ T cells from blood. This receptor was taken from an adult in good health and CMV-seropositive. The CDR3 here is CASSQSDNQETQYF. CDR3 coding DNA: TGTGCCAGCAGCCAATCAGACAACCAAGAGACCCAGTACTTC.